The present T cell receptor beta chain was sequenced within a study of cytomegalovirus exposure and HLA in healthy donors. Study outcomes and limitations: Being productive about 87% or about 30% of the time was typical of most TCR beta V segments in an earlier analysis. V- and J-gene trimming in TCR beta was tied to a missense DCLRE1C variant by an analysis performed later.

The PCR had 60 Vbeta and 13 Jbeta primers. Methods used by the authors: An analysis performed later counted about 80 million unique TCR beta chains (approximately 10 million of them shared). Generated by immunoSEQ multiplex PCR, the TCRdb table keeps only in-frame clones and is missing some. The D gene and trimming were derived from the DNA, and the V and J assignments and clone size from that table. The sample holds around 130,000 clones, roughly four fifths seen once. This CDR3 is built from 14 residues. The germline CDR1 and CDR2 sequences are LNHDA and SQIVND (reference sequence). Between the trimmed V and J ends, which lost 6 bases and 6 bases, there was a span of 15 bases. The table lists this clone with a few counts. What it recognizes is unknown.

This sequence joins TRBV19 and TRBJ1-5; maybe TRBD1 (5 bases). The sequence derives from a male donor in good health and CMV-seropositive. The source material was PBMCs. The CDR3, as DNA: TGTGCCAGTAGCACGACAGTGGGGGGTCAGCCCCAGCATTTT. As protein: CASSTTVGGQPQHF.